This T cell receptor beta chain derives from a study of T cell changes during pregnancy in multiple sclerosis. This CDR3 region has 16 residues. The junction had 12 bases not matched to a gene; V was cut back by 5 bases and J by 7 bases. Germline V gives CDR1 SNHLY, CDR2 FYNNEI. Some clones are missing from TCRdb's copy, which holds only in-frame ones; the method was immunoSEQ multiplex PCR. The sample holds some 120,000 clones, around 93% seen once. This specimen consisted of peripheral blood, obtained before pregnancy. This clonotype was sampled from a female donor with multiple sclerosis, enrolled in a pregnancy study. This chain connects TRBV2 to TRBJ1-4, with 8 bases that match TRBD1. The CDR3 DNA reads TGTGCCAGCAGTCAACCGAAGGACAGGGATGGTGAAAAACTGTTTTTT. Translated, it gives CASSQPKDRDGEKLFF.